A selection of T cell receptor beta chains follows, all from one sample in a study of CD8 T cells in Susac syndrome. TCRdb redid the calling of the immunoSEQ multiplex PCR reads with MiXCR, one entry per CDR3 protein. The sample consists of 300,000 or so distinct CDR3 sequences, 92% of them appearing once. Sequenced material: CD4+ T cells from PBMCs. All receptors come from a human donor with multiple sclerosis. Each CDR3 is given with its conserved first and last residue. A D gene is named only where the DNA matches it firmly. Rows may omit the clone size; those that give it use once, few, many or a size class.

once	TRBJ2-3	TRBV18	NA	CASSPRVADTQYF	TGTGCCAGCTCACCACGGGTGGCAGATACGCAGTATTTT
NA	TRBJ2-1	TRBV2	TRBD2	CASIIPGLADNEQFF	TGTGCCAGCATTATTCCGGGACTAGCGGACAATGAGCAGTTCTTC
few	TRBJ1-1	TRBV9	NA	CASGRQVNTEAFF	TGTGCCAGCGGACGGCAAGTGAACACTGAAGCTTTCTTT
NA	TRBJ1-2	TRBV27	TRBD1	CASSFTTGAGGYTF	TGTGCCAGCAGTTTCACCACAGGGGCTGGAGGCTACACCTTC
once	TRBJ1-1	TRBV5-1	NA	CASYERGKNTEAFF	TGCGCCAGCTACGAGAGGGGCAAGAACACTGAAGCTTTCTTT
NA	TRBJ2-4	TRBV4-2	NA	CASSLSRGPSKNIQYF	TGTGCCAGCAGCCTCTCACGCGGTCCATCCAAAAACATTCAGTACTTC
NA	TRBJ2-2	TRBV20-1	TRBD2	CSATLLGTSEITGELFF	TGCAGTGCTACTTTATTGGGGACTAGCGAGATCACCGGGGAGCTGTTTTTT
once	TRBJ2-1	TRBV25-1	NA	CASSAAGLYNEQFF	TGTGCCAGCAGTGCCGCGGGACTCTACAATGAGCAGTTCTTC
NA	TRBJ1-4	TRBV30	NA	CAWMEGVGEKLFF	TGTGCCTGGATGGAGGGGGTAGGGGAAAAACTGTTTTTT
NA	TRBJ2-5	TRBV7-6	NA	CASSLTLSKETQYF	TGTGCCAGCAGCTTAACCCTGTCGAAAGAGACCCAGTACTTC
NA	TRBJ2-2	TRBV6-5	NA	CASGYRTNTGELFF	TGTGCCAGCGGGTACAGGACCAACACCGGGGAGCTGTTTTTT
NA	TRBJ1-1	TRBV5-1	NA	CASSGGSMNTEAFF	TGCGCCAGCAGCGGTGGATCAATGAACACTGAAGCTTTCTTT
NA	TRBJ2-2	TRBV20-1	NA	CRDLNPGELFF	TGCAGGGACCTAAATCCCGGGGAGCTGTTTTTT
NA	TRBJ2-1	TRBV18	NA	CASSHLEGEQFF	TGTGCCAGCTCACATCTAGAGGGTGAGCAGTTCTTC
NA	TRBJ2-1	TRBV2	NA	CASSERWTPTGSEQFF	TGTGCCAGCAGTGAACGGTGGACTCCAACAGGGAGTGAGCAGTTCTTC
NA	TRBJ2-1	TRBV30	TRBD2	CAWSPRGTSGRNEQFF	TGTGCCTGGAGTCCCCGGGGGACTAGCGGGAGGAATGAGCAGTTCTTC
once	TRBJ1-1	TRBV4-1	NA	CASSQKPSRVMNTEAFF	TGCGCCAGCAGCCAAAAGCCCTCGAGAGTGATGAACACTGAAGCTTTCTTT
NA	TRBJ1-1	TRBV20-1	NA	CSARWPSGTEAFF	TGCAGTGCTAGGTGGCCCTCGGGCACTGAAGCTTTCTTT
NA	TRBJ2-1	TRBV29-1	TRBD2	CSVERLAGAPEQFF	TGCAGCGTTGAAAGGCTAGCGGGAGCCCCTGAGCAGTTCTTC
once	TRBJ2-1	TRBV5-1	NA	CASSALTGQSSYNEQFF	TGCGCCAGCAGCGCGCTCACAGGACAAAGCTCCTACAATGAGCAGTTCTTC
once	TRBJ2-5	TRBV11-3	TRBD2	CASSFGAGGLRQETQYF	TGTGCCAGCAGCTTTGGCGCGGGAGGGCTCCGCCAAGAGACCCAGTACTTC
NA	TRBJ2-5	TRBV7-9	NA	CASSRAGTKETQYF	TGTGCCAGCAGCCGCGCGGGGACCAAAGAGACCCAGTACTTC
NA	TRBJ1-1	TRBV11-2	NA	CASSPGRSYTEAFF	TGTGCCAGCAGCCCGGGACGGTCATACACTGAAGCTTTCTTT
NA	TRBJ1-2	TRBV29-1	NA	CSVEWPVDGYTF	TGCAGCGTTGAATGGCCAGTCGATGGCTACACCTTC
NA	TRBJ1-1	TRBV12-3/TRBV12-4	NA	CASSFLAAEAFF	NA
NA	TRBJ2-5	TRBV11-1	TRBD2	CASGLGLAGIQETQYF	TGTGCCAGCGGACTGGGACTAGCGGGGATACAAGAGACCCAGTACTTC
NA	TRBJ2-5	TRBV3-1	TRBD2	CASSQGLAGGRQETQYF	TGTGCCAGCAGCCAGGGGCTAGCGGGGGGCCGCCAAGAGACCCAGTACTTC
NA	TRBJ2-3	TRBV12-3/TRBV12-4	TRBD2	CASSLTSDTDTQYF	TGTGCCAGCAGCCTGACTAGCGACACAGATACGCAGTATTTT
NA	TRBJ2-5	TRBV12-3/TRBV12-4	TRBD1	CASRQGATETQYF	TGTGCCAGCAGACAGGGGGCAACGGAGACCCAGTACTTC
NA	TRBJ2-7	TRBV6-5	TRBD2	CATGGGGRTYEQYF	TGTGCAACTGGGGGGGGCGGGAGGACCTACGAGCAGTACTTC
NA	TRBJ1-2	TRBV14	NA	CASSQFREFNYGYTF	TGTGCCAGCAGCCAATTTAGGGAGTTTAACTATGGCTACACCTTC
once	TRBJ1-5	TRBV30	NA	CAWSETGGPDEPQHF	TGTGCCTGGAGTGAGACAGGCGGACCAGACGAGCCCCAGCATTTT
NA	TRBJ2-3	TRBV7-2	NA	CASSLGLPGTDTQYF	TGTGCCAGCAGCTTGGGCCTGCCCGGAACAGATACGCAGTATTTT
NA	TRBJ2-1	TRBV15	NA	CATSSRLGGYNEQFF	TGTGCCACCAGCAGCAGACTAGGCGGGTACAATGAGCAGTTCTTC
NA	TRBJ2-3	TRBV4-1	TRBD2	CASSEAGLAGGRDTQYF	TGCGCCAGCAGTGAAGCGGGACTAGCGGGAGGTAGAGATACGCAGTATTTT